This T cell receptor beta chain is drawn from a study of naive and memory T cell subsets. Whole-study findings and limits: From naive to CM, EM and EMRA, diversity decreased and Gini increased.

Germline-derived CDR1 and CDR2 are DFQATT and SNEGSKA (reference sequence). The CDR3 has 16 amino acids. Points on this clonotype: What it binds is not known. A read error may produce the germline difference seen at one junction end.

An equimolar mix of two oligonucleotides served as the beta constant-region primer for TRBC1 and TRBC2. TCRdb reprocessed the UMI-ligation and nested PCR reads via MiXCR and lists one record per CDR3 protein. The sample holds roughly 27,000 distinct CDR3 sequences, around 10% seen once. Sequenced: effector memory CD4+ T cells from blood. Subset reported: effector memory, CD45RA- CD27-. This receptor was identified in a human donor in good health. This chain links TRBV20-1 with TRBJ1-5, with 7 bases fitting TRBD1. The CDR3 nucleotides are TGCAGTGCTCCCCGCTCAGGGGGTACGAGCAATCAGCCCCAGAATTTT. Protein: CSAPRSGGTSNQPQNF.